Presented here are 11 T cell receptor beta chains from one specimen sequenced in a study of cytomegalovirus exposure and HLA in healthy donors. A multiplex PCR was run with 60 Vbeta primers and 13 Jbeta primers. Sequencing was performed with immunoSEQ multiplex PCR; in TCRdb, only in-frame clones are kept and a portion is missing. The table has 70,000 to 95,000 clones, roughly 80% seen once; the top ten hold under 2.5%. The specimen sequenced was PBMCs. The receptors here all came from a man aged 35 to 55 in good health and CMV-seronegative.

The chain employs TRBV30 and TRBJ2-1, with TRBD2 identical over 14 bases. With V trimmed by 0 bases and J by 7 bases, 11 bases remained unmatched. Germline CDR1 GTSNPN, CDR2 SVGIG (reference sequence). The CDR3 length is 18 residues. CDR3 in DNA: TGTGCCTGGAGTGTACCCGCGGTGGGACTAGCGGGAGCAAATGAGCAGTTCTTC. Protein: CAWSVPAVGLAGANEQFF.

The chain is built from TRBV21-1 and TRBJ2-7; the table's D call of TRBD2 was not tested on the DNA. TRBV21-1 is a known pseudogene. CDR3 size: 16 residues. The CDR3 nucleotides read TGTGCCAGCAGCAAAGGGAGGGAACGGGTTATGTGCGAGCAGTACTTC. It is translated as CASSKGRERVMCEQYF.

CDR3 protein: CASSPSPRRQVGEQYF. The CDR3 nucleotides are TGCGCCAGCAGCCCATCGCCTCGCAGACAAGTCGGAGAGCAGTACTTC. This chain connects TRBV4-1 to TRBJ2-7; D gene ambiguous. Trimming stripped 4 bases from V and 7 bases from J, with 23 bases between. The CDR3 runs 16 residues. CDR1 is MGHRA and CDR2 is YSYEKL in the germline V gene.

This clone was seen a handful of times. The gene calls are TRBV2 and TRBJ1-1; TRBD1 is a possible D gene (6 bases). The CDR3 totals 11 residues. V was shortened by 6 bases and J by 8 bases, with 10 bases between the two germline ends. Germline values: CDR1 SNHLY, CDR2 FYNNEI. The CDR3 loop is CASRQQGEAFF. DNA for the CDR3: TGTGCCAGCAGACAACAGGGAGAAGCTTTCTTT.

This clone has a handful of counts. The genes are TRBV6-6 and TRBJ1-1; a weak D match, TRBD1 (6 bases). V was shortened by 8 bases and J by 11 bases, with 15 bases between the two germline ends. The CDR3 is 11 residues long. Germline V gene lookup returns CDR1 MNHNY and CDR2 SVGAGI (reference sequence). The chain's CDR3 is CASGNYREAFF. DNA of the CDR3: TGTGCCAGCGGGAATTACAGGGAGGCTTTCTTT.

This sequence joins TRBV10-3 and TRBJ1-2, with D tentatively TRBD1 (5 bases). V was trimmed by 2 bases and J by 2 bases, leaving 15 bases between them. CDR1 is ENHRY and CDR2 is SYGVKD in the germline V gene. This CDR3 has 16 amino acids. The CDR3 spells CAISEIGTGGNYGYTF. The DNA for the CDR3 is TGTGCCATCAGTGAGATCGGCACCGGGGGGAACTATGGCTACACCTTC.

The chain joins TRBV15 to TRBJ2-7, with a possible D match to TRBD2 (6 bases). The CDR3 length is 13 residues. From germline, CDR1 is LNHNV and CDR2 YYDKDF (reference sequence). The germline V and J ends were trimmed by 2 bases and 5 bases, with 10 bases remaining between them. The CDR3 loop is CATSRMGGNEQYF. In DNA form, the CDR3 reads TGTGCCACCAGCAGAATGGGGGGAAACGAGCAGTACTTC.

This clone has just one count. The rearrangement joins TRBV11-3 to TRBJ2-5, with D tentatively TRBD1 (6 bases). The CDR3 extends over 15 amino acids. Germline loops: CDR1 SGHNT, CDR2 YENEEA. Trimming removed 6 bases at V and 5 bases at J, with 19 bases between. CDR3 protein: CASRPGTGPAETQYF. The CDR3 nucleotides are TGTGCCAGCAGGCCCGGAACAGGGCCAGCGGAGACCCAGTACTTC. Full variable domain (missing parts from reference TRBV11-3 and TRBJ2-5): EAGVVQSPRYKIIEKKQPVAFWCNPISGHNTLYWYLQNLGQGPELLIRYENEEAVDDSQLPKDRFSAERLKGVDSTLKIQPAELGDSAVYLCASRPGTGPAETQYFGPGTRLLVL.

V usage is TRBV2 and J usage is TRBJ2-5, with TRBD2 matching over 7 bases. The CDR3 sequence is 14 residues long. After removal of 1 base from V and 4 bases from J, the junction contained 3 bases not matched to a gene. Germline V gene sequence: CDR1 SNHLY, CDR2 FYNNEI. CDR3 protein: CASSEDGGGETQYF. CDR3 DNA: TGTGCCAGCAGTGAAGATGGCGGGGGAGAGACCCAGTACTTC.

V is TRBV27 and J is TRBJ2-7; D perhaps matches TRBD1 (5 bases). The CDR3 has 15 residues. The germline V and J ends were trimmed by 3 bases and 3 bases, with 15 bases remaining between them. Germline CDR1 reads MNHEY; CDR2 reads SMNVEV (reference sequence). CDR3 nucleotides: TGTGCCAGCAGTTTCCGATCGGACATCCTCTACGAGCAGTACTTC. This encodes CASSFRSDILYEQYF.

The CDR3 spells CASSYDRGNHEQYF. For the CDR3, the DNA is TGTGCCAGCAGTTACGACAGGGGAAACCACGAGCAGTACTTC. This chain links TRBV6-5 with TRBJ2-7; 8 bases fit TRBD1. Trimming took 2 bases from V and 5 from J; bases not matched to a gene: 5. This CDR3 is built from 14 residues. CDR1 is MNHEY, CDR2 SVGAGI, per germline.